These 15 T cell receptor beta chains share one sample of origin, sequenced in a study of cytomegalovirus exposure and HLA in healthy donors (dated by TCRdb to 2016 to 2017). Receptor amplification or capture employed the immunoSEQ multiplex PCR assay. For the multiplex PCR, a mixture combining 60 forward primers for TCR Vbeta segments and 13 reverse primers for TCR Jbeta segments was used. TCRdb re-hosts the immuneACCESS table, in-frame sequences only. Its copies lack some clones; in the studies checked, an unresolved V gene accounts for under half of them, and the cause for the rest is not known. The sample table contains 130,000 to 150,000 clones; only one count was recorded for 80% of them. The ten largest make up about 4.4% of the sample. The sample comprised PBMCs. The receptors shown here come from a man aged 35 to 55 in good health and CMV-seronegative.

The chain carries TRBV5-3 and TRBJ2-7; the D gene is possibly TRBD1 (5 bases). TRBV5-3 is an open reading frame, and its role is uncertain. Trimming stripped 8 bases from V and 6 bases from J, with 18 bases between. CDR3 length: 13 residues. CDR3 protein: CASTRTRVGEQYF. The CDR3 coding sequence is TGTGCCAGCACCCGGACAAGGGTTGGCGAGCAGTACTTC.

The chain recombines TRBV15 with TRBJ1-5; D is unclear. Germline V gene sequence: CDR1 LNHNV, CDR2 YYDKDF (reference sequence). CDR3 length: 15 residues. Deletions cut 0 bases from V and 7 bases from J, with 13 bases between. CDR3 bases: TGTGCCACCAGCAGAGATGGTGGCGGGTTGCAGCCCCAGCATTTT. It is translated as CATSRDGGGLQPQHF.

V and J are TRBV6-6 and TRBJ1-5, with 9 bases lining up with TRBD1. Germline loops: CDR1 MNHNY, CDR2 SVGAGI (reference sequence). The CDR3 covers 15 residues. Germline trimming cut 6 bases from V and 4 bases from J; bases unmatched to any gene: 7. This CDR3 is CASSPGQGSNQPQHF. In nucleotides, the CDR3 is TGTGCCAGCAGCCCCGGACAGGGGTCTAATCAGCCCCAGCATTTT.

This chain links TRBV7-9 with TRBJ2-1; 8 nucleotides line up with TRBD2. The germline V gene encodes CDR1 SEHNR and CDR2 FQNEAQ (reference sequence). Unmatched junction bases numbered 2, after V lost 2 bases and J lost 5 bases. The CDR3 spans 14 residues. CDR3 protein: CASSLLAGDNEQFF. The CDR3 DNA reads as TGTGCCAGCAGCTTACTAGCGGGCGACAATGAGCAGTTCTTC.

V gene TRBV7-6 combines with J gene TRBJ2-2, with a possible D match to TRBD2 (5 bases). Germline V gene lookup returns CDR1 SGHVS and CDR2 FNYEAQ. CDR3 size: 17 residues. V was clipped by 5 bases and J by 6 bases, with 22 bases between them. The CDR3 here is CASSPRTMEAGPGELFF. As DNA, the CDR3 is TGTGCCAGCAGCCCTAGAACTATGGAGGCTGGGCCCGGGGAGCTGTTTTTT.

This chain links TRBV5-4 with TRBJ1-1; TRBD1 matches at 7 bases. Germline V gene lookup returns CDR1 SGHNT and CDR2 YYREEE (reference sequence). V shed 4 bases and J 6 bases; nucleotides not matched to a gene: 18. The CDR3 has 17 amino acids. The CDR3 is CASSRQGSATFFPEAFF. CDR3 sequence (DNA): TGTGCCAGCAGCCGACAGGGTTCCGCAACATTCTTTCCTGAAGCTTTCTTT.

The sample holds one count of this clone. The chain is built from TRBV28 and TRBJ1-2, with a tentative D call TRBD1 (6 bases). V was pared by 3 bases and J by 4 bases, with 15 bases between. The CDR3 sequence is 15 residues long. Germline V gene sequence: CDR1 MDHEN, CDR2 SYDVKM. For the CDR3, the DNA is TGTGCCAGCAGTTTGAGGGGGATCGTTTTCTATGGCTACACCTTC. Amino acid sequence: CASSLRGIVFYGYTF.

V gene TRBV28 combines with J gene TRBJ1-3, with D possibly being TRBD1 (6 bases). From germline, CDR1 is MDHEN and CDR2 SYDVKM. Trimming stripped 9 bases from V and 2 bases from J, with 11 bases between. The length of the CDR3 is 13 residues. CDR3 amino acids: CASFQGPGNTIYF. CDR3 bases: TGTGCCAGTTTTCAGGGGCCTGGAAACACCATATATTTT.

V usage is TRBV7-9 and J usage is TRBJ2-2, with TRBD1 matching 11 bases. Germline V CDR1 and CDR2: SEHNR, FQNEAQ (reference sequence). The trim removed 2 bases at V and 3 bases at J, leaving 2 bases unmatched. The CDR3 is 16 residues long. The CDR3 region has the DNA TGTGCCAGCAGCTTAAGGACAGGGGGCTACACCGGGGAGCTGTTTTTT. This translates into CASSLRTGGYTGELFF.

V and J are TRBV5-6 and TRBJ2-2; D possibly corresponds to TRBD1 (5 bases). Trimming cost V 0 bases and J 13 bases, with 13 bases left between them. The CDR3 runs to 13 residues. Germline lookup yields CDR1 SGHDT and CDR2 YYEEEE. CDR3 in DNA: TGTGCCAGCAGCTTGGTGGGGCGCCAGGGGCTGTTTTTT. Protein product: CASSLVGRQGLFF.

This clone was detected only a few times. The V call is TRBV6-1, the J call TRBJ1-5, with 9 bases aligning to TRBD1. Per the germline V gene, CDR1 is MNHNS and CDR2 is SASEGT. The V segment lost 8 bases and the J segment 7 bases; nucleotides outside the gene matches: 9. This CDR3 comprises 14 residues. As DNA, the CDR3 is TGTGCCAGCGTCGGGACAGGGCGGGAACAGCCCCAGCATTTT. It translates to CASVGTGREQPQHF.

The chain recombines TRBV19 with TRBJ2-3, with D hard to call. V was shortened by 3 bases and J by 6 bases, with 4 bases between the two germline ends. In germline, CDR1 is LNHDA, CDR2 SQIVND (reference sequence). The CDR3 runs to 11 residues. The CDR3: CASSIVDTQYF. CDR3 nucleotides: TGTGCCAGTAGTATCGTGGATACGCAGTATTTT.

The rearrangement joins TRBV7-9 to TRBJ1-1; tentatively, D is TRBD1 (5 bases). This CDR3 spans 12 amino acids. The V gene lost 7 bases and the J gene lost 11 bases, with 17 bases spanning the gap. In germline, CDR1 is SEHNR, CDR2 FQNEAQ (reference sequence). In nucleotides, the CDR3 is TGTGCCAGCAAGGGGAGGGGAGGGATGGCTTTCTTT. Its translation is CASKGRGGMAFF.

The chain carries TRBV4-3 and TRBJ2-3; 16 nucleotides line up with TRBD2. CDR1 and CDR2 from the germline V gene are LGHNA and YSLEER. The CDR3 loop spans 19 amino acids. V was pared by 4 bases and J by 2 bases, with 9 bases of the junction left unmatched. The CDR3 loop reads CASSLRYGTSGGATDTQYF. In DNA, the CDR3 is TGCGCCAGCAGCCTAAGATACGGGACTAGCGGGGGGGCCACAGATACGCAGTATTTT.

Written as DNA, the CDR3 is TGTGCCAGCAGTTCACGCGCCCGCGAGACCCAGTACTTC. Its translation: CASSSRARETQYF. This chain joins TRBV27 and TRBJ2-5; D gene unclear. This CDR3 comprises 13 residues. V gave up 4 bases and J gave up 5 bases, with 11 bases separating them. The germline V gene has CDR1 MNHEY and CDR2 SMNVEV (reference sequence).